Presented here are 18 T cell receptor beta chains from one specimen sequenced in a study of cytomegalovirus exposure and HLA in healthy donors. Primers included in the PCR were 60 Vbeta and 13 Jbeta primers. Generated by immunoSEQ multiplex PCR, the TCRdb table keeps only in-frame clones and is missing some. Among roughly 180,000 clones listed, approximately 80% were seen once. Sequencing was carried out using PBMCs. The receptors shown here come from a female donor in good health and CMV-seronegative.

The chain uses TRBV28 and TRBJ2-1; D is perhaps TRBD1 (6 bases). Germline V gene lookup returns CDR1 MDHEN and CDR2 SYDVKM. With 5 bases removed from V and 2 bases from J, the gap between germline ends came to 19 bases. This CDR3 has 17 amino acids. The DNA of the CDR3 is TGTGCCAGCAGTCCACCCCCGGGACAATTTACCTACAATGAGCAGTTCTTC. Translated: CASSPPPGQFTYNEQFF. The variable domain in full, with the rest retrieved from reference TRBV28 and TRBJ2-1, is DVKVTQSSRYLVKRTGEKVFLECVQDMDHENMFWYRQDPGLGLRLIYFSYDVKMKEKGDIPEGYSVSREKKERFSLILESASTNQTSMYLCASSPPPGQFTYNEQFFGPGTRLTVL.

The chain carries TRBV7-2 and TRBJ2-5; maybe TRBD2 (5 bases). Germline-derived CDR1 and CDR2 are SGHTA and FQGNSA. Deletions cut 3 bases from V and 2 bases from J, with 10 bases between. This CDR3 contains 14 residues. The DNA for the CDR3 is TGTGCCAGCAGCTTTAGGCGGGTACAAGAGACCCAGTACTTC. Protein product: CASSFRRVQETQYF.

This clone was seen more than once but under ten times. The gene calls are TRBV29-1 and TRBJ2-5; unclear D gene. Germline V gene data show CDR1 as SQVTM and CDR2 as ANQGSEA. The V end was cut by 1 base, the J end by 1 base, with 7 bases between. This CDR3 has 13 residues. CDR3 DNA: TGCAGCGTTGAAGCACGGTTCCAAGAGACCCAGTACTTC. Translating it yields CSVEARFQETQYF.

A remark on this clone: Other DNA sequences from this sample encode an identical CDR3 as well. The V gene is TRBV6-4, the J gene TRBJ2-1; D is uncertain. V lost 3 bases and J lost 2, with 5 bases in between. CDR3 length: 13 residues. From germline, CDR1 is MRHNA and CDR2 SNTAGT. CDR3 sequence (DNA): TGTGCCAGCAGTGAACTCCCCTACAATGAGCAGTTCTTC. Translation gives CASSELPYNEQFF.

This rearrangement joins TRBV2 to TRBJ2-3, with 13 bases matching TRBD2. V lost 10 bases to trimming and J lost 5 bases; unmatched junction nucleotides: 6. The CDR3 is 14 residues long. The V gene's germline CDR1 is SNHLY and CDR2 FYNNEI. CDR3 bases: TGTGCCACCCTCCGGACTAGCGGGAGAGATACGCAGTATTTT. Translated, it gives CATLRTSGRDTQYF.

V usage is TRBV7-2 and J usage is TRBJ1-4; TRBD1 agrees at 8 bases. The CDR3 covers 14 residues. The J segment lost 10 bases and the V segment lost 5 bases, leaving 9 bases of the junction unmatched. The germline CDR1 and CDR2 sequences are SGHTA and FQGNSA. CDR3 nucleotide sequence: TGTGCCAGCAGCCCCCTAGAGGGGACAGGAAAACTGTTTTTT. Translating it yields CASSPLEGTGKLFF.

V gene TRBV4-3 combines with J gene TRBJ2-3; TRBD2 aligns across 10 bases. This CDR3 has 17 amino acids. The ends lost 0 bases at V and 3 bases at J; junction bases unmatched: 6. Germline V gives CDR1 LGHNA, CDR2 YSLEER. This chain's CDR3 is CASSQDRAGGPTDTQYF. The CDR3 DNA reads as TGCGCCAGCAGCCAAGATCGAGCGGGAGGGCCGACAGATACGCAGTATTTT.

The chain couples TRBV29-1 to TRBJ2-2; D might be TRBD1 (6 bases). Germline CDR1 reads SQVTM; CDR2 reads ANQGSEA. V was pared by 5 bases and J by 1 base, with 11 bases between. The CDR3 runs 14 residues. In nucleotides, the CDR3 is TGCAGCGTTTCGACAGGTCAGAACACCGGGGAGCTGTTTTTT. This sequence encodes CSVSTGQNTGELFF.

The gene calls are TRBV7-9 and TRBJ2-1, with a tentative D call TRBD1 (6 bases). V was trimmed by 3 bases and J by 12 bases, leaving 9 bases between them. The V gene's germline CDR1 is SEHNR and CDR2 FQNEAQ (reference sequence). The CDR3 consists of 11 residues. The chain's CDR3 is CASSFPRGQFF. The CDR3, as DNA: TGTGCCAGCAGCTTCCCCAGGGGGCAGTTCTTC. The full variable domain, its missing parts supplied by reference TRBV7-9 and TRBJ2-1, is DTGVSQNPRHKITKRGQNVTFRCDPISEHNRLYWYRQTLGQGPEFLTYFQNEAQLEKSRLLSDRFSAERPKGSFSTLEIQRTEQGDSAMYLCASSFPRGQFFGPGTRLTVL.

This rearrangement joins TRBV7-2 to TRBJ2-3, with D tentatively TRBD2 (6 bases). V was pared by 5 bases and J by 3 bases, with 15 bases between. The CDR3 spans 15 residues. The germline gives CDR1 SGHTA, CDR2 FQGNSA. The CDR3 DNA reads TGTGCCAGCAGCCAAAACCTAGCGCCGACAGATACGCAGTATTTT. This encodes CASSQNLAPTDTQYF.

This chain connects TRBV4-2 to TRBJ2-7; 10 bases map to TRBD1. The CDR3 loop spans 16 amino acids. Germline V gene data show CDR1 as LGHNA and CDR2 as YNFKEQ. The J segment lost 6 bases and the V segment lost 2 bases, leaving 10 bases of the junction unmatched. The CDR3 spells CASSQNPTGGFSEQYF. Here the CDR3 DNA reads TGTGCCAGCAGCCAAAACCCGACAGGGGGCTTTTCCGAGCAGTACTTC.

This chain uses TRBV7-3 with TRBJ2-5; 8 bases align to TRBD2. Losses at the gene ends were 2 bases for V and 1 base for J; bases not matched to a gene: 6. CDR1 and CDR2 from the germline V gene are SGHTA and FQGTGA. CDR3 length: 16 amino acids. The CDR3 region has the DNA TGTGCCAGCAGCTTAGGGACTAGGAGAGGCCAAGAGACCCAGTACTTC. Translated: CASSLGTRRGQETQYF.

The gene calls are TRBV28 and TRBJ2-5, with 7 bases matching TRBD2. The assigned J gene may be wrong: the sequence end matches TRBJ2-7 better. The length of the CDR3 is 21 residues. Per germline, CDR1 MDHEN and CDR2 SYDVKM. The CDR3 DNA reads TGTGCCAGCAGTTTAGGGTTTCGGCTAGCGGCCAATTCTTCGAGCTCCTACGAGCAGTACTTC. Amino acids: CASSLGFRLAANSSSSYEQYF.

The DNA of the CDR3 is TGTGCCAGCAGCCTCTCGTCCTTGAACACTGAAGCTTTCTTT. Residues: CASSLSSLNTEAFF. V and J are TRBV6-6 and TRBJ1-1; D not resolved. Trimming shortened V by 6 bases and J by 0 bases, and 11 bases separated the two germline ends. The CDR3 sequence is 14 residues long. Germline loops: CDR1 MNHNY, CDR2 SVGAGI (reference sequence).

This rearrangement joins TRBV7-2 to TRBJ2-7; D gene ambiguous. Germline V CDR1 and CDR2: SGHTA, FQGNSA. The CDR3 loop spans 16 amino acids. Trimming removed 2 bases at V and 6 bases at J, with 20 bases between. This chain's CDR3 is CASSLQSELSAVEQYF. The CDR3 DNA reads as TGTGCCAGCAGCTTACAGTCGGAGCTCTCGGCCGTCGAGCAGTACTTC.

The sample holds one count of this clone. The chain carries TRBV7-9 and TRBJ2-2, with D possibly matching TRBD2 (6 bases). CDR3 length: 19 amino acids. Per germline, CDR1 SEHNR and CDR2 FQNEAQ (reference sequence). Trimming pared 8 bases from V and 5 bases from J, leaving 30 bases between. CDR3 region: CASEKPQGRSGSGTGELFF. CDR3 nucleotide sequence: TGTGCCAGCGAAAAACCCCAAGGGAGGTCGGGGTCGGGGACCGGGGAGCTGTTTTTT.

The V gene is TRBV7-9, the J gene TRBJ1-5; D gene unclear. The CDR3 is made up of 12 amino acids. Germline-derived CDR1 and CDR2 are SEHNR and FQNEAQ (reference sequence). Trimming took off 1 base at V and 6 bases at J, with 4 bases between the two ends. The CDR3: CASSLGAQPQHF. The CDR3, as DNA: TGTGCCAGCAGCTTAGGAGCTCAGCCCCAGCATTTT. The complete variable domain, with remaining parts taken from reference TRBV7-9 and TRBJ1-5, reads DTGVSQNPRHKITKRGQNVTFRCDPISEHNRLYWYRQTLGQGPEFLTYFQNEAQLEKSRLLSDRFSAERPKGSFSTLEIQRTEQGDSAMYLCASSLGAQPQHFGDGTRLSIL.

In this sample, this clone turned up a few times. The J gene is TRBJ2-2, the V gene TRBV30, with 7 bases lining up with TRBD2. The CDR3 totals 13 residues. Germline CDR1 is GTSNPN and CDR2 is SVGIG (reference sequence). V shed 8 bases and J 7 bases; nucleotides not matched to a gene: 10. The CDR3 DNA is TGTGCCCGGGTGGGAGGGTGGAACGGGGAGCTGTTTTTT. Residues: CARVGGWNGELFF.